These 22 T cell receptor beta chains came from one sample sequenced in a study of T cells in Graves' hyperthyroidism and ophthalmopathy. The TCR beta CDR3 regions underwent amplification using RNA transcripts as the source. In the first-round RT-PCR of the TCR CDR3, the HTBI primer set was used. TCRdb itself ran the multiplex PCR reads through MiXCR, one entry per CDR3 protein. Of 160,000 or so distinct CDR3 sequences in the sample, less than 10% were seen once. Sequenced input: blood. The receptors come from a woman aged 18-29 years with Graves' hyperthyroidism that later progressed to Graves' ophthalmopathy.

The CDR3: CASSLVGGTKNIQYF. CDR3 in DNA: TGTGCCAGCAGCTTGGTGGGAGGTACCAAAAACATTCAGTACTTC. V and J are TRBV5-4 and TRBJ2-4; D is perhaps TRBD2 (6 bases). CDR1 and CDR2 from the germline V gene are SGHNT and YYREEE (reference sequence). V lost 0 bases and J 2 bases, leaving 9 bases between the germline ends. The CDR3 has 15 residues.

At least ten counts were recorded for this clonotype. The V and J genes are TRBV2 and TRBJ1-3; tentatively, D is TRBD1 (5 bases). Germline V CDR1 and CDR2: SNHLY, FYNNEI. This CDR3 is 15 amino acids long. Trimming shortened V by 6 bases and J by 0 bases, and 12 bases separated the two germline ends. CDR3 bases: TGTGCCAGCAGGGGACGGGAAGTCTCTGGAAACACCATATATTTT. This gives the protein CASRGREVSGNTIYF.

This clonotype was observed many times. The chain joins TRBV20-1 to TRBJ2-3, with a weak D call TRBD1 (6 bases). From germline, CDR1 is DFQATT and CDR2 SNEGSKA (reference sequence). The CDR3 consists of 15 residues. With 0 bases removed from V and 2 bases from J, the gap between germline ends came to 12 bases. In DNA, the CDR3 is TGCAGTGCTAGAGAGTGGGACAAATACACAGATACGCAGTATTTT. This codes for CSAREWDKYTDTQYF.

Many counts were recorded for this clonotype. The rearrangement links TRBV12-3 or TRBV12-4 to TRBJ2-1, with TRBD2 identical over 8 bases. The V segment lost 5 bases and the J segment 7 bases; nucleotides outside the gene matches: 4. The CDR3 has 13 residues. CDR3: CASSEAGVNEQFF. Here the CDR3 DNA reads TGTGCCAGCAGTGAAGCGGGAGTTAATGAGCAGTTCTTC.

This clonotype was observed a handful of times. A much larger clone is a single base away; this may be a read error. The CDR3 does not close with the conserved phenylalanine or tryptophan, likely indicating a read error. This chain joins TRBV7-2 and TRBJ1-5, with D perhaps TRBD1 (5 bases). The CDR3 has 17 residues. Germline lookup yields CDR1 SGHTA and CDR2 FQGNSA. Trimming removed 5 bases from V and 0 bases from J, with 17 bases in between. This chain's CDR3 is CASSPGRQQNSNQPQHL. The CDR3 DNA reads as TGTGCCAGCAGCCCTGGTAGACAGCAAAATAGCAATCAGCCCCAGCATCTT.

This clonotype was recorded at least ten times. As DNA, the CDR3 is TGTGCCAGCAGCACCAGGAATTACAATGAGCAGTTCTTC. This translates into CASSTRNYNEQFF. The rearrangement links TRBV11-2 to TRBJ2-1; no firm D call. CDR1 is SGHAT, CDR2 FQNNGV, per germline. V shed 5 bases and J shed 4 bases, with 9 bases lying between them. The CDR3 has 13 amino acids.

This clonotype was found many times. This chain uses TRBV19 with TRBJ1-2; the D gene is possibly TRBD1 (6 bases). Trimming cost V 6 bases and J 1 base, with 18 bases left between them. Germline CDR1 and CDR2: LNHDA and SQIVND (reference sequence). The CDR3 has 16 amino acids. In nucleotides, the CDR3 is TGTGCCAGTAGCCATCTTGATCGCAGGGGTAACTATGGCTACACCTTC. This translates into CASSHLDRRGNYGYTF.

Remarks on this clonotype: A much larger clone differs by one base, so this may be a read error. CDR3 nucleotide sequence: TGTGCCTGGAGCGCAGGACACTGCAATGAGCAGTTCTTC. It codes for CAWSAGHCNEQFF. J is TRBJ2-1 and V is TRBV30; possible D gene TRBD1, 5 bases. Germline V lookup: CDR1 GTSNPN, CDR2 SVGIG (reference sequence). The CDR3 totals 13 residues. Trimming took off 3 bases at V and 6 bases at J, with 12 bases between the two ends.

To note about this clonotype: A much larger clone sits a single nucleotide away, making a read error possible. The genes are TRBV2 and TRBJ1-1, with 9 bases identical to TRBD1. V lost 7 bases, J lost 9 bases, and 9 bases stayed unmatched. The CDR3 covers 13 residues. Germline V CDR1 and CDR2: SNHLY, FYNNEI. The CDR3 reads CASTPDRGVKAFF. The CDR3 region has the DNA TGTGCCAGCACCCCCGACAGGGGGGTTAAAGCTTTCTTT.

This clonotype was found many times. This chain uses TRBV12-3 or TRBV12-4 with TRBJ1-1; D remains ambiguous. The V gene lost 3 bases and the J gene lost 0 bases, with 5 bases spanning the gap. This CDR3 spans 13 amino acids. CDR3 protein: CASSFVMNTEAFF. The DNA for the CDR3 is TGTGCCAGCAGTTTCGTCATGAACACTGAAGCTTTCTTT.

This clonotype came up many times. The gene calls are TRBV2 and TRBJ2-7, with 7 positions matching TRBD2. After removal of 0 bases from V and 5 bases from J, the junction contained 1 base not matched to a gene. This CDR3 comprises 13 residues. Germline V gives CDR1 SNHLY, CDR2 FYNNEI. CDR3 region: CASSEAGGNEQYF. Here the CDR3 DNA reads TGTGCCAGCAGTGAAGCGGGGGGGAACGAGCAGTACTTC.

This clonotype appeared many times. The chain has TRBV5-5 and TRBJ1-1; tentatively, D is TRBD1 (6 bases). V gave up 3 bases and J gave up 5 bases, with 14 bases separating them. The CDR3 runs to 14 residues. Germline V lookup: CDR1 SGHKS, CDR2 YYEKEE (reference sequence). The chain's CDR3 is CASSWQGRRTEAFF. DNA for the CDR3: TGTGCCAGCAGCTGGCAGGGGAGGCGGACTGAAGCTTTCTTT.

This clonotype was detected ten times or more. This rearrangement joins TRBV6-2 or TRBV6-3 to TRBJ1-2, with D uncertain. CDR3 size: 14 residues. CDR1 is MNHEY, CDR2 SVGEGT, per germline. Trimming removed 6 bases at V and 3 bases at J, with 14 bases between. The CDR3 sequence is CASSPVLSYYGYTF. The CDR3 coding sequence is TGTGCCAGCAGCCCCGTCCTTTCTTACTATGGCTACACCTTC.

Comment on this clonotype: A much bigger clone sits one base away, suggesting this may be a read error. The V call is TRBV2, the J call TRBJ1-5, with D possibly TRBD1 on 5 matching bases. The V end was cut by 7 bases, the J end by 8 bases, with 12 bases between. CDR1 SNHLY and CDR2 FYNNEI come from the germline V gene. CDR3 length: 12 amino acids. CDR3: CASKGREEPQHF. For the CDR3, the DNA is TGTGCCAGCAAGGGGCGGGAGGAGCCCCAGCATTTT. Variable domain in full (rest from reference TRBV2 and TRBJ1-5): EPEVTQTPSHQVTQMGQEVILRCVPISNHLYFYWYRQILGQKVEFLVSFYNNEISEKSEIFDDQFSVERPDGSNFTLKIRSTKLEDSAMYFCASKGREEPQHFGDGTRLSIL.

This clonotype came up many times. V is TRBV6-2 or TRBV6-3 and J is TRBJ2-3; D gene ambiguous. Germline CDR1 reads MNHEY; CDR2 reads SVGEGT. CDR3 length: 13 amino acids. The V end was cut by 5 bases, the J end by 6 bases, with 12 bases between. The CDR3 bases are TGTGCCAGCAGTCACATTTCCGGGGATACGCAGTATTTT. Translation: CASSHISGDTQYF.

This clonotype came up many times. V is TRBV27 and J is TRBJ1-4; 7 nucleotides match TRBD1. The CDR3 has 15 amino acids. The ends lost 4 bases at V and 3 bases at J; junction bases unmatched: 5. Germline assignment: CDR1 MNHEY and CDR2 SMNVEV (reference sequence). In DNA, the CDR3 is TGTGCCAGCAGTTCAGGGACAGCCTCTAATGAAAAACTGTTTTTT. It codes for CASSSGTASNEKLFF.

This clonotype was picked up a small number of times. The genes are TRBV5-1 and TRBJ2-2, with 9 bases that match TRBD2. With 4 bases clipped from V and 7 bases from J, the junction kept 20 bases outside the gene matches. Germline V gene sequence: CDR1 SGHRS, CDR2 YFSETQ. The CDR3 length is 19 residues. This CDR3 reads CASSTFSLAGTLSIGELFF. The CDR3, as DNA: TGCGCCAGCAGCACCTTCTCCCTAGCGGGAACCTTATCAATCGGGGAGCTGTTTTTT.

The rearrangement joins TRBV5-5 to TRBJ2-5, with 7 bases aligning to TRBD1. CDR1 is SGHKS, CDR2 YYEKEE, per germline (reference sequence). V shed 5 bases and J 1 base; nucleotides not matched to a gene: 14. CDR3 length: 17 residues. CDR3: CASSWDPDRISQETQYF. DNA for the CDR3: TGTGCCAGCAGTTGGGACCCGGACAGGATAAGCCAAGAGACCCAGTACTTC.

This clonotype was seen ten or more times. The chain couples TRBV20-1 to TRBJ1-1, with D unresolved. This CDR3 comprises 14 residues. Germline V gene lookup returns CDR1 DFQATT and CDR2 SNEGSKA (reference sequence). The germline V and J ends were trimmed by 5 bases and 1 base, with 14 bases remaining between them. DNA of the CDR3: TGCAGTGCTCCCGCGGGGTTTTCGAACACTGAAGCTTTCTTT. This translates into CSAPAGFSNTEAFF.

This clonotype was seen ten or more times. This chain uses TRBV13 with TRBJ1-2, with D possibly matching TRBD1 (6 bases). V was cut by 5 bases and J by 4 bases, with 17 bases left in between. Germline V gene sequence: CDR1 PRHDT, CDR2 FYEKMQ (reference sequence). This CDR3 comprises 15 residues. CDR3 bases: TGTGCCAGCAGCACCTATACCAGGGGCAGCTATGGCTACACCTTC. Translating gives CASSTYTRGSYGYTF. The full variable domain, with the rest looked up from reference TRBV13 and TRBJ1-2, is AAGVIQSPRHLIKEKRETATLKCYPIPRHDTVYWYQQGPGQDPQFLISFYEKMQSDKGSIPDRFSAQQFSDYHSELNMSSLELGDSALYFCASSTYTRGSYGYTFGSGTRLTVV.

This clonotype was seen many times. This chain connects TRBV11-3 to TRBJ1-2; D remains unclear. CDR3 size: 11 residues. The germline V and J ends were trimmed by 3 bases and 9 bases, with 8 bases remaining between them. Germline values: CDR1 SGHNT, CDR2 YENEEA. CDR3 protein: CASSLGRCYTF. In DNA form, the CDR3 reads TGTGCCAGCAGCTTGGGCAGATGCTACACCTTC. Together with reference TRBV11-3 and TRBJ1-2, the CDR3 gives the full variable domain: EAGVVQSPRYKIIEKKQPVAFWCNPISGHNTLYWYLQNLGQGPELLIRYENEEAVDDSQLPKDRFSAERLKGVDSTLKIQPAELGDSAVYLCASSLGRCYTFGSGTRLTVV.

This clonotype was counted at least ten times. This chain uses TRBV11-2 with TRBJ2-1; 11 bases fit TRBD2. With V trimmed by 3 bases and J by 7 bases, 2 bases remained unmatched. CDR3 length: 14 residues. Germline values: CDR1 SGHAT, CDR2 FQNNGV. The CDR3 DNA is TGTGCCAGCAGCTTCTTAGCGGGAGGGAATGAGCAGTTCTTC. This gives the protein CASSFLAGGNEQFF.